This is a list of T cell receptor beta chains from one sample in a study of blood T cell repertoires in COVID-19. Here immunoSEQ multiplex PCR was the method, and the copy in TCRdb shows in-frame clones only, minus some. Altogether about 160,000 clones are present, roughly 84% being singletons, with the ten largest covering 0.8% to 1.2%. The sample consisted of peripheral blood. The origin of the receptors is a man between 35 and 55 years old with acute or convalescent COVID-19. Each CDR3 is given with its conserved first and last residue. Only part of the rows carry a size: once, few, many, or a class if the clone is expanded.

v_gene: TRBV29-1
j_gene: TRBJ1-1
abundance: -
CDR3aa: CSVEGAGPEAFF

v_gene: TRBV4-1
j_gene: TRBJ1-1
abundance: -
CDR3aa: CASSQVGGGAYTEAFF

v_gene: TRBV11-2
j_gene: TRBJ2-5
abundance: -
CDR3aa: CASSLGQLAGAGETQYF

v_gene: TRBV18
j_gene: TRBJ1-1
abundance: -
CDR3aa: CASSPGQGRGAEAFF

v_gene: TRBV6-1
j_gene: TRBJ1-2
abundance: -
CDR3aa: CASSEGPLANYGYTF

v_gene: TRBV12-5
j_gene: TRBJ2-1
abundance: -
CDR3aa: CASGLLAGGLNEQFF

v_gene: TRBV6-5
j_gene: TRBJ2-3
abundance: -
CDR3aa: CASSYQVEQYF

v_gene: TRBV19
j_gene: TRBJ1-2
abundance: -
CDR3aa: CASDDGRQGNYGYTF

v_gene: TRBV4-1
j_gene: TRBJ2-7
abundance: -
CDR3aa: CASSQGSRGKSSYEQYF

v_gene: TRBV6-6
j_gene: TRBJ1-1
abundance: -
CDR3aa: CASSPGTGLMNTEAFF

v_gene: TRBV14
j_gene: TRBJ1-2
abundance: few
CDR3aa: CASSQTYGQGNYGYTF

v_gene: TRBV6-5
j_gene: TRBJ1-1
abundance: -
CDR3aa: CASRGQGVNTEAFF

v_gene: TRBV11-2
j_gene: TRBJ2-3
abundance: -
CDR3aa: CASSSGGAVDTQYF

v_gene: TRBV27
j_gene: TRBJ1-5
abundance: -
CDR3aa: CASSLSGQGSNQPQHF

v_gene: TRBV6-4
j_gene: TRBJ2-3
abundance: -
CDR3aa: CASSLQPTDTQYF

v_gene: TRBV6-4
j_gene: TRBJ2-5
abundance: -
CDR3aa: CASSAAGRGETQYF

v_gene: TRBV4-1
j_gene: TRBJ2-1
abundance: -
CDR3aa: CASSHGLAGRNEQFF

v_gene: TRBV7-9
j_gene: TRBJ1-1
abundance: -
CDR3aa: CASSLGDRVDRTEAFF

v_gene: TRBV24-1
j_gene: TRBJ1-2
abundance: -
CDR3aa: CATSDPGPGRYGYTF

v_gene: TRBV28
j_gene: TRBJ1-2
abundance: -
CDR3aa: CASRDREGYTF

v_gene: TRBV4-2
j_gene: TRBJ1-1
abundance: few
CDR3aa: CASSQATGLNTEAFF